This T cell receptor (beta chain) derives from a study of cytomegalovirus exposure and HLA in healthy donors. Study context: The study's early data release held about 77 million unique TCRs from HLA-typed donors. Among approximately 390 genotyped donors, around 80% fell in the Caucasian-associated ancestry cluster.

The germline CDR1 and CDR2 sequences are SNHLY and FYNNEI. This CDR3 spans 16 amino acids. V lost 5 bases, J lost 2 bases, and 16 bases lay in between. PCR used 60 Vbeta primers and 13 Jbeta primers. Here immunoSEQ multiplex PCR was the method, and the copy in TCRdb shows in-frame clones only, minus some. The sample lists 110,000 to 150,000 clones; 70% to 85% were seen once. Study findings and constraints: A cluster of highly shared sequence variants was likely a sequencing artifact.

Concerning this clone: Its antigen is unidentified.

This sequence originates from an older woman in good health and CMV-seropositive. This sequence joins TRBV2 and TRBJ1-5, with a possible D match to TRBD1 (6 bases). Sample: PBMCs. The CDR3 DNA is TGTGCCAGCAGTATTCAGGGTGGGGGCGGCAATCAGCCCCAGCATTTT. Encoded protein: CASSIQGGGGNQPQHF.